This T cell receptor beta chain was found in a study of human T cells and chemical hapten exposure (dated by TCRdb to the early 2020s). Some background on the complete study: For sensitization, 2% DPC in acetone was applied to a 2 cm by 2 cm area of upper inner arm skin. Patients additionally received weekly therapeutic DPC doses to the scalp throughout the approximately 25-week study period. Patch testing was performed on the upper back with Finn chambers containing 0.01% DPC, and the patch tests were scored after 6 days according to International Contact Dermatitis Research Group standards. Alopecia areata with under or over 50% scalp involvement, alopecia totalis and alopecia universalis were represented in the patient cohort, which was mostly female. The libraries were sequenced as a pool, and the TCR yield per sample differed mostly because of small variations in library volumes within the pool. Peripheral blood TCR repertoire changes were tracked in vivo in alopecia patients during primary and secondary sensitization to the hapten diphenylcyclopropenone (DPC). Blood samples were taken from patients before sensitization (week 0) and at 2, 6 and about 24 weeks after DPC sensitization. Approximately 28 alopecia patients provided blood for TCR sequencing at one to four time points (pre-sensitization, 2, 6 and 24 weeks). Study-wide conclusions, independent of this receptor: Repeated subsampling changed both the strength of the expansion versus patch-test correlation and the threshold at which that correlation became significant. Significantly more large CDR3 similarity clusters were formed by expanded TCRs than by pre-sensitization or healthy control sets, consistent with antigen-driven responses. No change with DPC sensitization was found in the number of TCRs above 1 in 1000 frequency, and no evidence of global repertoire structure alterations was found. All patients had alopecia, a presumed autoimmune disease, so their immune response might differ from that of healthy individuals. Patch test score correlated positively with the number of PT1 expanded TCRs, reaching significance at thresholds 8, 16 and 32 but not at 4.

This specimen's time point label, interpreted: patch test 1, 2 weeks after DPC sensitization. The treatment or condition label for this specimen denotes: therapeutic diphenylcyclopropenone sensitization with weekly scalp DPC. At each patch-test visit, blood was drawn before the patch test was applied. Patients were eligible if aged 18 to 70, diagnosed with alopecia and judged suitable for DPC therapy, and pregnant patients were excluded. Total RNA was isolated from unfractionated whole blood collected in Tempus Blood RNA tubes. The library was produced with RACE. Instrument used: NextSeq 500. During library preparation, unique molecular identifiers were attached to individual cDNA molecules so that TCRs could be counted in a quantitative, reproducible way. For every blood RNA sample, sequencing covered both the TCR alpha and TCR beta chains. Under the source paper's analysis protocol: The median number of TCRs per sample was approximately 96,000, ranging from roughly 20,000 to 690,600. V, J and CDR3 annotation of the TCR reads was carried out using the Decombinator software suite. For PS versus PT1 abundance plots, all samples were subsampled to the same number of TCRs (28,000). TCRs were defined as expanded if absent before sensitization and observed at least eight times at the 2-week time point. In TCRdb, the public reads were trimmed at Q25 with fastp and aligned with MiXCR, with productive beta chains retained. Rows are combined by CDR3 protein, so each entry shows the most common genes and DNA. What appears here as the V and J calls and clone size reflects TCRdb's work, not the paper's. The sample table contains roughly 200,000 distinct CDR3 sequences; only one count was recorded for around 22% of them. Together, the top ten hold under 7% of the sample.

Trimming takes 6 bases from V and 7 bases from J, and the germline ends sit 10 bases apart. Looking up the germline V gene yields CDR1 KGHSH and CDR2 LQKENI. The CDR3, cysteine through phenylalanine, is 11 amino acids long. CDR3 DNA only is kept here, 33 bases in frame from base 1. Worth noting for this clonotype: This receptor's antigen is unknown. Within one base of it there is no much larger clone, and no base qualities were kept.

The sequence is built from TRBV18 and TRBJ2-7, with no reliable assignment of the D segment. Sequenced material: whole blood, taken in connection with sensitization to the hapten diphenylcyclopropenone (DPC). This receptor was identified in a woman aged 45-65 years with alopecia areata. Some clones in this sample may be carry-over from other donors' samples. The CDR3 in this case is CASSGPGEQYF. At the DNA level, the sequence is TGTGCCAGCTCCGGCCCCGGGGAGCAGTACTTC.